This T cell receptor (beta chain) was captured in a study of cytomegalovirus exposure and HLA in healthy donors. This clone has only one observation. What it binds is unknown. The PCR used 60 Vbeta and 13 Jbeta primers. Clones were sequenced by immunoSEQ multiplex PCR, and TCRdb holds only the in-frame ones, with some missing. Altogether about 140,000 clones are present, about 74% being singletons, with the ten largest covering approximately 4.9%. The germline gives CDR1 SNHLY, CDR2 FYNNEI. V lost 5 bases, J lost 7 bases, and 15 bases lay in between. CDR3 length: 13 residues. Findings and caveats of the study: A later analysis by the authors found several of the most significant clusters apparently linked to common viral pathogens. The productive fraction for most TCR beta V segments was about 87% or about 30% in an earlier analysis.

The source is a woman between 50 and 59 years old in good health and CMV-seronegative. The chain employs TRBV2 and TRBJ2-7; a possible D gene is TRBD2 (7 bases). The sequencing input was PBMCs. The CDR3 DNA reads as TGTGCCAGCAGTACCCGCGGGGGCGGAGAGCAGTACTTC. It codes for CASSTRGGGEQYF.